This T cell receptor beta chain is drawn from a study of T cells in Graves' hyperthyroidism and ophthalmopathy. This clonotype has only a few counts. From RNA transcripts, TCR beta CDR3 regions were amplified. In the first-round RT-PCR of the TCR CDR3, the HTBI primer set was used. TCRdb ran MiXCR on the multiplex PCR reads and lists one entry per CDR3 protein. The sample comprises about 640,000 distinct CDR3 sequences, 45% of which are singletons, and less than 8.5% rests with the top ten. This CDR3 has 15 residues. The J segment lost 4 bases and the V segment lost 0 bases, leaving 6 bases of the junction unmatched. Germline V lookup: CDR1 DFQATT, CDR2 SNEGSKA (reference sequence).

The sequenced sample was peripheral blood or thyroid tissue (not recorded which). The chain links TRBV20-1 to TRBJ2-7, with TRBD1 matching over 10 bases. This clonotype was obtained from an adult man with Graves' disease, either hyperthyroidism or ophthalmopathy (not recorded which). The CDR3 DNA reads as TGCAGTGCTAGAGACACCGGGACAGGGGAATACGAGCAGTACTTC. Protein product: CSARDTGTGEYEQYF.